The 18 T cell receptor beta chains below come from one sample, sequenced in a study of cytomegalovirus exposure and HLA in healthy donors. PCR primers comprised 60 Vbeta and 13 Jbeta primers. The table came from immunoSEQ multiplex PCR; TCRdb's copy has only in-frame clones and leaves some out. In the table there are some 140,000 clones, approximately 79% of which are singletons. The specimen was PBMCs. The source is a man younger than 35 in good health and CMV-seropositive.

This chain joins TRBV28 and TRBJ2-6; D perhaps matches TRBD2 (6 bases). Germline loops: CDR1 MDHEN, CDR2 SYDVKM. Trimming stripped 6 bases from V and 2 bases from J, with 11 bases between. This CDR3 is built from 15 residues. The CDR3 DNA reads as TGTGCCAGCAGCGGGGGAAGTACTGGGGCCAACGTCCTGACTTTC. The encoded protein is CASSGGSTGANVLTF.

CDR3 in amino acids: CASSADRGGYEQYF. The CDR3 nucleotides read TGTGCCAGCAGTGCGGACAGGGGCGGGTACGAGCAGTACTTC. This chain links TRBV5-4 with TRBJ2-7; 9 positions match TRBD1. Trimming removed 5 bases from V and 4 bases from J; junction bases left unmatched: 7. The CDR3 extends over 14 amino acids. Germline V gene lookup returns CDR1 SGHNT and CDR2 YYREEE (reference sequence).

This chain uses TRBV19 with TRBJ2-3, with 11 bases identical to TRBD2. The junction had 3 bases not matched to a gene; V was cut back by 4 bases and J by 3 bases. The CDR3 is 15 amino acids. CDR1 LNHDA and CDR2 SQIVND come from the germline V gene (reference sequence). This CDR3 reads CASSTTSGRTDTQYF. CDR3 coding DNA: TGTGCCAGTAGTACAACTAGCGGGAGAACAGATACGCAGTATTTT.

The CDR3 nucleotides are TGCGCCAGCAGAGACTCCAGGGGGGTGTTCTCCTACGAGCAGTACTTC. It specifies CASRDSRGVFSYEQYF. The V and J genes are TRBV10-2 and TRBJ2-7, with D perhaps TRBD1 (7 bases). Per germline, CDR1 WSHSY and CDR2 SAAADI. The CDR3 length is 16 residues. Trimming stripped 6 bases from V and 0 bases from J, with 18 bases between.

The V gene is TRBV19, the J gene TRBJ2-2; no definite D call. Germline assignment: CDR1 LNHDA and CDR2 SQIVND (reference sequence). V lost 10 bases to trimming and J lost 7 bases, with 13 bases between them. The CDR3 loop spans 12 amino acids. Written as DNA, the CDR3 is TGTGCCACCAAAAAGGCTAGCGGGGAGCTGTTTTTT. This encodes CATKKASGELFF.

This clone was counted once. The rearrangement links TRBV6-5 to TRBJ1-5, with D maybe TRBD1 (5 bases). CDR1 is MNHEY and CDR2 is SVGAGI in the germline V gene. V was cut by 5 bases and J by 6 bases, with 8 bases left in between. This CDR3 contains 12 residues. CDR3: CASSPGGQPQHF. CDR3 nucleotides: TGTGCCAGCAGTCCGGGGGGTCAGCCCCAGCATTTT.

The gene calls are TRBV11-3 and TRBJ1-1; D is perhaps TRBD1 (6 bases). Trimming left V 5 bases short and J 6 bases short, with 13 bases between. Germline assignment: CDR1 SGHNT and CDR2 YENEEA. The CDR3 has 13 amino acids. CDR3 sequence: CASSPNPGAEAFF. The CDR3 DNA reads TGTGCCAGCAGCCCCAACCCAGGGGCTGAAGCTTTCTTT. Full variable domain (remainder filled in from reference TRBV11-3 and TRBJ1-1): EAGVVQSPRYKIIEKKQPVAFWCNPISGHNTLYWYLQNLGQGPELLIRYENEEAVDDSQLPKDRFSAERLKGVDSTLKIQPAELGDSAVYLCASSPNPGAEAFFGQGTRLTVV.

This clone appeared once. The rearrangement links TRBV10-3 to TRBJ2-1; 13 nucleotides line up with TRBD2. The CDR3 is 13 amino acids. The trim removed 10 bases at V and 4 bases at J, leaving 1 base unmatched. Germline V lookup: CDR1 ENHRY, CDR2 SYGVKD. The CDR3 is CATLAGGYNEQFF. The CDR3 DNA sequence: TGTGCCACACTAGCGGGGGGGTACAATGAGCAGTTCTTC.

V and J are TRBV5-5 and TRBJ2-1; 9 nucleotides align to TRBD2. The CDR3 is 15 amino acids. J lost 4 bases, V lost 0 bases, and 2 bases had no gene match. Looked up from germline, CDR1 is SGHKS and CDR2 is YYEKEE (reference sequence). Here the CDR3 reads CASSLDSGSYNEQFF. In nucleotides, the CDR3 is TGTGCCAGCAGCTTGGATAGCGGGAGTTACAATGAGCAGTTCTTC. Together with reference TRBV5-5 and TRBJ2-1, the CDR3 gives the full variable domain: DAGVTQSPTHLIKTRGQQVTLRCSPISGHKSVSWYQQVLGQGPQFIFQYYEKEERGRGNFPDRFSARQFPNYSSELNVNALLLGDSALYLCASSLDSGSYNEQFFGPGTRLTVL.

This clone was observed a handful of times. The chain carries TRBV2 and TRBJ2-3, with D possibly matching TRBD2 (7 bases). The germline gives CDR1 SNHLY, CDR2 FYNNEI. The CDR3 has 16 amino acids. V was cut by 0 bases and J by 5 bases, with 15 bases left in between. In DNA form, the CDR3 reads TGTGCCAGCAGTGAAGCTTTGGGGGGGGCTCAAGATACGCAGTATTTT. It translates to CASSEALGGAQDTQYF.

The CDR3 is CASSPGTSGSPGEQFF. The CDR3 DNA follows: TGCGCCAGCAGCCCCGGGACTAGCGGGAGTCCGGGTGAGCAGTTCTTC. The rearrangement links TRBV5-1 to TRBJ2-1; TRBD2 agrees at 14 bases. There are 16 residues in the CDR3. After removal of 4 bases from V and 9 bases from J, the junction contained 9 bases not matched to a gene. CDR1 is SGHRS, CDR2 YFSETQ, per germline.

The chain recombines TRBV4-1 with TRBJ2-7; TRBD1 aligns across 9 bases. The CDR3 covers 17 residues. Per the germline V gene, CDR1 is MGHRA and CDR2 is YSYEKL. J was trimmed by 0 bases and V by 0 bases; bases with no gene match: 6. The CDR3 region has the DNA TGCGCCAGCAGCCAAGAGGGGGGGACAGGGAGCTCCTACGAGCAGTACTTC. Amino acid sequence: CASSQEGGTGSSYEQYF.

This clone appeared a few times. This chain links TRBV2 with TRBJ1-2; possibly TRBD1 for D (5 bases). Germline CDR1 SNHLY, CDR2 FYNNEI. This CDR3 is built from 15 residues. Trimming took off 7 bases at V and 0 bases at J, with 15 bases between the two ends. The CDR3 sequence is CASKSGTATNYGYTF. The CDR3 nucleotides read TGTGCCAGCAAATCCGGGACTGCGACTAACTATGGCTACACCTTC.

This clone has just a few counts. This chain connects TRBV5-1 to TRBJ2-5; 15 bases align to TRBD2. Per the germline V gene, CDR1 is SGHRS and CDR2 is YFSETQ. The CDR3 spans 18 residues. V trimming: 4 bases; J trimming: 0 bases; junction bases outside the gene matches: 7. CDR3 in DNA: TGCGCCAGCAGCCCCTGGACTAGCGGGGGGGTGTACCAAGAGACCCAGTACTTC. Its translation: CASSPWTSGGVYQETQYF.

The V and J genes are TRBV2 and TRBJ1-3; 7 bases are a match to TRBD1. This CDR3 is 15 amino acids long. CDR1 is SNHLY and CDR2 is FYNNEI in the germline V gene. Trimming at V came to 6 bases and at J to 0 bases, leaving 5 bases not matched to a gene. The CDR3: CASSEQGISGNTIYF. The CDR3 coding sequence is TGTGCCAGCAGCGAACAGGGGATCTCTGGAAACACCATATATTTT. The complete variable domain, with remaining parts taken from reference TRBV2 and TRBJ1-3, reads EPEVTQTPSHQVTQMGQEVILRCVPISNHLYFYWYRQILGQKVEFLVSFYNNEISEKSEIFDDQFSVERPDGSNFTLKIRSTKLEDSAMYFCASSEQGISGNTIYFGEGSWLTVV.

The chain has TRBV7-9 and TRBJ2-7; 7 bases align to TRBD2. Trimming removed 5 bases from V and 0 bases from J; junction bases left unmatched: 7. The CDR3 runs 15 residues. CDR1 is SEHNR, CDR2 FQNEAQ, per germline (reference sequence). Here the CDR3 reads CASSLQAGSSYEQYF. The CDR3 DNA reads TGTGCCAGCAGCCTACAAGCGGGAAGCTCCTACGAGCAGTACTTC.

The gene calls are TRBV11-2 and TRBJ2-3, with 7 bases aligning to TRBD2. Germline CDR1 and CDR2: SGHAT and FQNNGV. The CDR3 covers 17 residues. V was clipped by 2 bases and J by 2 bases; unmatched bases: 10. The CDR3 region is CASSLSLASGSTDTQYF. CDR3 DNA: TGTGCCAGCAGCTTATCTTTGGCTAGCGGTTCCACAGATACGCAGTATTTT.

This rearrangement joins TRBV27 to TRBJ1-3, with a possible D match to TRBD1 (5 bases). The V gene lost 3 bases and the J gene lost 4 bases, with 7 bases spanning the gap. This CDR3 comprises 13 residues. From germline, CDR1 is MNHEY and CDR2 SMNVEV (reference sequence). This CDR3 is CASSLNRGNTIYF. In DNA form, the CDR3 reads TGTGCCAGCAGTTTGAACAGGGGAAACACCATATATTTT.